One and the same sample provided the 9 T cell receptor beta chains below, sequenced in a study of T cell responses to AZD1222 COVID-19 vaccine. Generated by immunoSEQ multiplex PCR, the TCRdb table keeps only in-frame clones and is missing some. Of around 100,000 clones in the sample, just under 90% were seen once. The source was peripheral blood, collected on day 0 of AZD1222 vaccination. The receptors were sampled from an adult in good health.

This chain joins TRBV11-2 and TRBJ1-4; 9 positions match TRBD1. The length of the CDR3 is 16 residues. Germline CDR1 reads SGHAT; CDR2 reads FQNNGV. The ends lost 5 bases at V and 9 bases at J; junction bases unmatched: 13. The CDR3 reads CASSAKPTGGQQKLFF. The CDR3 region has the DNA TGTGCCAGCAGCGCAAAACCGACAGGGGGTCAGCAAAAACTGTTTTTT.

V usage is TRBV11-3 and J usage is TRBJ1-1, with 9 bases fitting TRBD1. Unmatched junction bases numbered 10, after V lost 4 bases and J lost 7 bases. The CDR3 consists of 15 residues. The V gene's germline CDR1 is SGHNT and CDR2 YENEEA. The CDR3 DNA reads as TGTGCCAGCAGCTGGACGGCGGGGACAGGGATTGAAGCTTTCTTT. Translated: CASSWTAGTGIEAFF.

The chain carries TRBV19 and TRBJ2-7, with 12 nucleotides matching TRBD1. In germline, CDR1 is LNHDA, CDR2 SQIVND (reference sequence). The CDR3 extends over 15 amino acids. Unmatched junction bases numbered 8, after V lost 6 bases and J lost 5 bases. In nucleotides, the CDR3 is TGTGCCAGTAGGCACCGGGACAGGGGGCAAGACGAGCAGTACTTC. Amino acids: CASRHRDRGQDEQYF.

V is TRBV6-5 and J is TRBJ2-5; D not certain. V dropped 4 bases and J dropped 3 bases, with 6 bases sitting between them. The CDR3 loop spans 12 amino acids. Per the germline V gene, CDR1 is MNHEY and CDR2 is SVGAGI. DNA of the CDR3: TGTGCCAGCAGTTGGGCGGAAGAGACCCAGTACTTC. Translating gives CASSWAEETQYF.

The chain has TRBV19 and TRBJ1-6; no reliable D call. This CDR3 is 14 amino acids long. The germline V gene has CDR1 LNHDA and CDR2 SQIVND (reference sequence). The V end was cut by 9 bases, the J end by 6 bases, with 15 bases between. CDR3 loop: CASFDRRLNSPLHF. For the CDR3, the DNA is TGTGCCAGCTTTGACCGGAGACTTAATTCACCCCTCCACTTT.

Details on this clone: This may come from a read error, since a much larger clone is one base off. Other DNA sequences in the same sample also yield this CDR3. The chain uses TRBV7-8 and TRBJ2-7; the D gene is possibly TRBD2 (6 bases). The CDR3 runs to 12 residues. Trimming removed 4 bases at V and 4 bases at J, with 8 bases between. Per the germline V gene, CDR1 is SGHVS and CDR2 is FQNEAQ. The CDR3 spells CASSWDSYEQYF. As DNA, the CDR3 is TGTGCCAGCAGCTGGGACTCTTACGAGCAGTACTTC.

This chain uses TRBV7-9 with TRBJ2-1, with TRBD2 as a possible D gene (6 bases). The CDR3 spans 15 residues. Trimming took 4 bases from V and 10 from J, leaving 20 bases between them. The germline V gene has CDR1 SEHNR and CDR2 FQNEAQ (reference sequence). The CDR3 sequence: CASSSLGRSLGEQFF. The CDR3 nucleotides read TGTGCCAGCAGCTCCCTAGGGAGGTCGCTCGGGGAGCAGTTCTTC.

J is TRBJ1-1 and V is TRBV29-1; D gene unclear. CDR1 is SQVTM and CDR2 is ANQGSEA in the germline V gene. There are 11 residues in the CDR3. V lost 5 bases and J 5 bases, leaving 9 bases between the germline ends. In DNA form, the CDR3 reads TGCAGCGTTTTAAGTCTTACTGAAGCTTTCTTT. It specifies CSVLSLTEAFF.

The V and J genes are TRBV21-1 and TRBJ2-7; the table calls TRBD1, which could not be checked here. TRBV21-1 is a pseudogene locus. There are 18 residues in the CDR3. CDR3 protein: CASSKRPPGQGGSYEQYF. The CDR3 nucleotides are TGTGCCAGCAGCAAAAGACCCCCGGGACAGGGGGGGTCCTACGAGCAGTACTTC.